This entry concerns a single T cell receptor (beta chain). This CDR3 has 12 residues. CDR1 is KGHSH and CDR2 is LQKENI in the germline V gene. V was shortened by 3 bases and J by 7 bases, with 7 bases between the two germline ends. TCRdb used MiXCR to reprocess the RT-PCR reads, holding one entry per CDR3 protein. The sample consists of about 680,000 distinct CDR3 sequences, 14% of them appearing once. The J gene is TRBJ2-1, the V gene TRBV18, with D hard to call. The source material was memory CD4+ T cells from blood. This receptor was obtained from a female donor in good health, serving as a healthy control. Written as DNA, the CDR3 is TGTGCCAGCTCACCCGGCTTGAATGAGCAGTTCTTC. Translating it yields CASSPGLNEQFF.